These T cell receptor beta chains were read from a single sample in a study of neoadjuvant nivolumab and ipilimumab in lung cancer. Data came from immunoSEQ multiplex PCR; TCRdb stores just in-frame clones and leaves some out. The data hold 3,000 to 4,000 clones, with approximately 80% observed a single time. This specimen was peripheral blood, taken after neoadjuvant nivolumab, alone or with ipilimumab, at or shortly before surgery. These receptors were taken from an adult with non-small cell lung cancer. Each CDR3 is given with its conserved first and last residue. A D gene is named only where the DNA matches it firmly. Clone size appears in some rows only: once, few, many, or a class for an expanded clone.

J	D	V	size	DNA	CDR3
TRBJ1-5	.	TRBV5-1	once	TGCGCCAGCAGCTTGGACAGTGGGGGCAATCAGCCCCAGCATTTT	CASSLDSGGNQPQHF
TRBJ2-4	.	TRBV5-1	few	TGCGCCAGCAGCCCCATAGAGAGTAAAAACATTCAGTACTTC	CASSPIESKNIQYF
TRBJ2-5	.	TRBV4-1	.	TGCGCCTCCAGGATAAGGCCTAACCAAGAGACCCAGTACTTC	CASRIRPNQETQYF
TRBJ1-5	.	TRBV5-4	.	TGTGCCAGCAGCTACCTTAACGAACAGCCCCAGCATTTT	CASSYLNEQPQHF
TRBJ2-2	TRBD2	TRBV19	few	TGTGCCAGTCGCGGGAGCTCCGGCACCGGGGAGCTGTTTTTT	CASRGSSGTGELFF
TRBJ1-2	.	TRBV6-5	.	TGTGCCAGCAGTCCCCGACGGGGCTATGGCTACACCTTC	CASSPRRGYGYTF
TRBJ2-1	.	TRBV2	few	TGTGCCAGCAGTGACAATGGGTACAATGAGCAGTTCTTC	CASSDNGYNEQFF
TRBJ2-5	.	TRBV5-4	few	TGTGCCAGCAGCTTGGAAGACGGGGAGACCCAGTACTTC	CASSLEDGETQYF
TRBJ1-5	.	TRBV2	.	TGTGCCAGCAGTGGCGGGACGGGGGATCAGCCCCAGCATTTT	CASSGGTGDQPQHF
TRBJ2-6	.	TRBV9	.	TGTGCCAGCAGCGCCAGGAGTTCAGGGGCCAACGTCCTGACTTTC	CASSARSSGANVLTF
TRBJ1-1	.	TRBV29-1	.	TGCAGCGTCCGACCCCCTGGGGGGAACACTGAAGCTTTCTTT	CSVRPPGGNTEAFF
TRBJ2-6	.	TRBV6-1	.	TGTGCCAGCAGCCAGTCAAGGGCCAACGTCCTGACTTTC	CASSQSRANVLTF
TRBJ2-5	TRBD1	TRBV5-4	.	TGTGCCAGCAGCCCCCGGGACAGGGGGACCCAAGAGACCCAGTACTTC	CASSPRDRGTQETQYF
TRBJ1-3	.	TRBV29-1	.	TGCAGCGTTTCTCAGGGGAACTCTGGAAACACCATATATTTT	CSVSQGNSGNTIYF
TRBJ2-3	TRBD2	TRBV4-2	.	TGTGCCAGCAGCCAACAACTAGCGGGGGGGGTAGATACGCAGTATTTT	CASSQQLAGGVDTQYF
TRBJ2-3	.	TRBV5-1	.	TGCGCCTCCCGTCGTAGTCTCACAGATACGCAGTATTTT	CASRRSLTDTQYF
TRBJ2-7	.	TRBV4-2	once	TGTGCCAGCAGCCAAGCAGGAGTAACCGAGCAGTACTTC	CASSQAGVTEQYF
TRBJ1-3	.	TRBV11-2	.	TGTGCCAGCAGCTTAGATTTGGAGAGAGGAAACACCATATATTTT	CASSLDLERGNTIYF
TRBJ2-5	.	TRBV18	once	TGTGCCAGCTCACCAACGCCGGGCGAAGAGACCCAGTACTTC	CASSPTPGEETQYF
TRBJ2-1	.	TRBV10-1	.	TGCGCCAGCAGTGAGTCCCGGGCCTTGGCCTACAATGAGCAGTTCTTC	CASSESRALAYNEQFF
TRBJ2-7	TRBD1	TRBV18	.	TGTGCCAGCTCACTGTCGGGACAGGGTGACGAGCAGTACTTC	CASSLSGQGDEQYF
TRBJ1-2	.	TRBV11-2	few	TGTGCCAGCAGCCCAGGGTTAAATGGCTACACCTTC	CASSPGLNGYTF
TRBJ1-1	TRBD1	TRBV7-2	.	TGTGCCAGCAGCTTAGAAGGACAGGGGGCCCGGGGTACTGAAGCTTTCTTT	CASSLEGQGARGTEAFF
TRBJ1-1	TRBD1	TRBV30	.	TGTGCCTGGAGTGCCAACAGGGGCGACACTGAAGCTTTCTTT	CAWSANRGDTEAFF
TRBJ2-5	.	TRBV19	.	TGTGCCAGTCTCGGGCTCCGTGGGGCCCAGTACTTC	CASLGLRGAQYF
TRBJ1-2	.	TRBV2	.	TGTGCCAGCCAAAGGGCTGAGATTAACTATGGCTACACCTTC	CASQRAEINYGYTF
TRBJ2-3	TRBD2	TRBV5-1	.	TGCGCCAGCAGCTTGGGGGGACTAGCGAAGGATACGCAGTATTTT	CASSLGGLAKDTQYF
TRBJ2-1	.	TRBV7-9	.	TGTGCCAGCACGGCAGTGATCAACAATGAGCAGTTCTTC	CASTAVINNEQFF